This T cell receptor beta chain was identified during a study of T cell responses to AZD1222 COVID-19 vaccine. Across the whole study: Second-dose intervals near 4 or 12 weeks were combined.

The CDR3 length is 15 residues. V shed 2 bases and J shed 4 bases, with 12 bases lying between them. In germline, CDR1 is MNHNY, CDR2 SVGAGI (reference sequence). Study-wide results and limits: Increases in Spike-specific TCR breadth and depth were seen after two AZD1222 doses. Nearly half of the spike-specific TCRs reportedly recognize variant regions that carry no mutations.

TCRdb keeps only in-frame clones here, not all; method: immunoSEQ multiplex PCR. The table has 150,000 or so clones, 90% seen once. Points on this clone: Antigen unknown.

The V call is TRBV6-6, the J call TRBJ1-5; the D gene is possibly TRBD1 (6 bases). The sequencing used peripheral blood, collected on day 0 of AZD1222 vaccination. The receptor's source is an adult in good health. CDR3 amino acids: CASSYVGHPNQPQHF. CDR3 sequence (DNA): TGTGCCAGCAGTTACGTGGGACATCCTAATCAGCCCCAGCATTTT.